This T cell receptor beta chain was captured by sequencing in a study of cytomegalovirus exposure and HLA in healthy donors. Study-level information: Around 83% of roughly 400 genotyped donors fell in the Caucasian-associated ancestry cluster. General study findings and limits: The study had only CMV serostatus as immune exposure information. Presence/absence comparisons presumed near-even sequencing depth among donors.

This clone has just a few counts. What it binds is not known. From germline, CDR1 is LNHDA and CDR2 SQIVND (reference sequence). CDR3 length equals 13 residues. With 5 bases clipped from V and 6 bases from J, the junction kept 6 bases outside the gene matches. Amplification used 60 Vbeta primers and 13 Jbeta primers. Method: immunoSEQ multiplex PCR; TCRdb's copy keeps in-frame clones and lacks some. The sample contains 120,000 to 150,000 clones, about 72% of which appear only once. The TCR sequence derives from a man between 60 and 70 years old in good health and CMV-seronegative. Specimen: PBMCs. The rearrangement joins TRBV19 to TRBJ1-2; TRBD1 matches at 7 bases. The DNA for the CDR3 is TGTGCCAGTAGTCTCGGGACAGTCGATGGCTACACCTTC. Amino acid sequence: CASSLGTVDGYTF.